Listed below are T cell receptor beta chains from one sample, sequenced in a study of blood T cell repertoires in COVID-19. Here immunoSEQ multiplex PCR was the method, and the copy in TCRdb shows in-frame clones only, minus some. The table lists fewer than 100,000 clones, roughly 89% of them singletons, with under 2.5% in the top ten. Sequenced sample: peripheral blood. These receptors were obtained from a woman aged 45-65 years in a cohort sampled during active COVID-19. CDR3s include the opening cysteine and the closing phenylalanine or tryptophan. Each record gives: D gene, J gene, V gene, CDR3 protein, CDR3 DNA. The D gene is left open where the match is weak.

TRBD2 | TRBJ2-1 | TRBV10-3 | CAISGGTSGRESSYNEQFF | TGTGCCATCAGTGGGGGGACTAGCGGGAGGGAGAGCTCCTACAATGAGCAGTTCTTC
. | TRBJ2-3 | TRBV10-1 | CASSERGSGDTQYF | TGCGCCAGCAGTGAGAGGGGTAGCGGAGATACGCAGTATTTT
. | TRBJ1-2 | TRBV10-1 | CASSESKEEANYGYTF | TGCGCCAGCAGTGAGTCGAAGGAGGAAGCGAACTATGGCTACACCTTC
TRBD1 | TRBJ2-1 | TRBV11-1 | CASSLVQGAFNEQFF | TGTGCCAGCAGCTTAGTGCAGGGGGCGTTCAATGAGCAGTTCTTC
. | TRBJ2-5 | TRBV7-9 | CASSSSEGRETQYF | TGTGCCAGCAGCTCCTCCGAGGGGAGGGAGACCCAGTACTTC
. | TRBJ2-7 | TRBV13 | CASSLLGPPYEQYF | TGTGCCAGCAGCTTACTGGGGCCGCCCTACGAGCAGTACTTC
TRBD1 | TRBJ2-1 | TRBV10-3 | CAIRTGSNEQFF | TGTGCCATCAGGACAGGGAGTAATGAGCAGTTCTTC
. | TRBJ1-5 | TRBV5-6 | CASSLDGQLGNQPQHF | TGTGCCAGCAGCTTGGATGGACAGTTGGGCAATCAGCCCCAGCATTTT
. | TRBJ1-2 | TRBV5-1 | CASSPLGTSQDYGYTF | TGCGCCAGCAGCCCGCTGGGGACATCCCAGGACTATGGCTACACCTTC
. | TRBJ2-5 | TRBV18 | CASSPYREETQYF | TGTGCCAGCTCACCATACAGGGAAGAGACCCAGTACTTC
. | TRBJ1-1 | TRBV2 | CASSEVGNNPQAFF | TGTGCCAGCAGTGAAGTCGGGAACAATCCACAAGCTTTCTTT
. | TRBJ2-6 | TRBV27 | CASSLKGGSGANVLTF | TGTGCCAGCAGTTTAAAAGGCGGCTCTGGGGCCAACGTCCTGACTTTC
TRBD2 | TRBJ2-7 | TRBV6-1 | CASSETSGSYEQYF | TGTGCCAGCAGTGAGACTAGCGGCTCCTACGAGCAGTACTTC
TRBD1 | TRBJ2-5 | TRBV19 | CASSVTGVQETQYF | TGTGCCAGTAGTGTAACAGGGGTCCAAGAGACCCAGTACTTC